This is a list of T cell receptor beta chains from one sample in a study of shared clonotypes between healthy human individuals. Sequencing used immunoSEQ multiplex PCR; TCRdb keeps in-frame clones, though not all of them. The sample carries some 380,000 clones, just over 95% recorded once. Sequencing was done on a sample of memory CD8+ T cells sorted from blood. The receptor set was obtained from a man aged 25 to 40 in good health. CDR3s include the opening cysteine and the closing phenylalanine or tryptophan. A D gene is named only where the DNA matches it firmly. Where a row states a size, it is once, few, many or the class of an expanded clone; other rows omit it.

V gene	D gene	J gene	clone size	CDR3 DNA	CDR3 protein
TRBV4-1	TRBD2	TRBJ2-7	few	TGCGCCAGCAGCGTAGCGGGAGGGCCCTACGAGCAGTACTTC	CASSVAGGPYEQYF
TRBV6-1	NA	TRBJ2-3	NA	TGTGCCAGCAGTGAAGAAGGGTGGGGGAGGTCGAAAAGCACAGATACGCAGTATTTT	CASSEEGWGRSKSTDTQYF
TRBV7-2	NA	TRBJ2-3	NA	TGTGCCAGCAGCTTAGGGGGTCTCACAGATACGCAGTATTTT	CASSLGGLTDTQYF
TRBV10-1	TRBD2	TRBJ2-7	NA	TGCGCCAGCAGTGACTCCGGGACTAGTAACGACGAGCAGTACTTC	CASSDSGTSNDEQYF
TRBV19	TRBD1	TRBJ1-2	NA	TGTGCCAGTAGGAGGACAGGGAGCTATGGCTACACCTTC	CASRRTGSYGYTF
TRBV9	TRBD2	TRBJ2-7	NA	TGTGCCAGCAGCGTAGGGGGACTAGCGGGAGACGAGCAGTACTTC	CASSVGGLAGDEQYF
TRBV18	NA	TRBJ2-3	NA	TGTGCCAGCTCACCACGGCAGACGGATACGCAGTATTTT	CASSPRQTDTQYF
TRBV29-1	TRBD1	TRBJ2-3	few	TGCAGCGTACGACAGGGTGACGATACGCAGTATTTT	CSVRQGDDTQYF
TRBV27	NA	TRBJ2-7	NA	TGTGCCAGCAGCACCCTGGGTAGCTCCTACGAGCAGTACTTC	CASSTLGSSYEQYF
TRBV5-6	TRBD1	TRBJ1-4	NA	TGTGCCAGCAGCTTGACAGGGGTGAGGGATGAAAAACTGTTTTTT	CASSLTGVRDEKLFF
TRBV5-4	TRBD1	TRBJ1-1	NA	TGTGCCAGCAGCTCGAAAGACAGGGGTGAAGCTTTCTTT	CASSSKDRGEAFF
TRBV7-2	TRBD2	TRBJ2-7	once	TGTGCCAGCAGCTTAGGGGCTAGCGGGGCCTACGAGCAGTACTTC	CASSLGASGAYEQYF
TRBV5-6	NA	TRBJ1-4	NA	TGTGCCAGCAGCAGGAGACAGGCCCTACTTTTT	CASSRRQALLF
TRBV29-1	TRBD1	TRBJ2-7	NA	TGCAGCGTTGTACCCGACAGGGGCCCCTACGAGCAGTACTTC	CSVVPDRGPYEQYF
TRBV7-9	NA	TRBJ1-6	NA	TGTGCCAGCAGCTTAGGGATCCATAATTCACCCCTCCACTTT	CASSLGIHNSPLHF
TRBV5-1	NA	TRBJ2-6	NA	TGCGCCAGCAGCACTGTACAGAGCTCTGGGGCCAACGTCCTGACTTTC	CASSTVQSSGANVLTF